This T cell receptor beta chain was found in a study of T cell responses to AZD1222 COVID-19 vaccine. General study points: Increases in Spike-specific TCR breadth and depth were seen after two AZD1222 doses.

A remark on this clone: The antigen remains undetermined.

Repertoires were generated with immunoSEQ multiplex PCR, while TCRdb's copy carries only in-frame clones and drops some. Altogether roughly 150,000 clones are present, around 92% being singletons, with the ten largest covering less than 1.3%. The CDR3 loop spans 15 amino acids. The V gene end was trimmed by 0 bases and the J gene end by 6 bases; junction bases not matched to a gene: 2. The germline V gene encodes CDR1 SGDLS and CDR2 YYNGEE. Sample: peripheral blood, taken 28 days after the second AZD1222 dose. The V gene is TRBV9, the J gene TRBJ1-4; the match to TRBD1 covers 10 bases. The TCR sequence derives from an adult who received the AZD1222 COVID-19 vaccine. The CDR3 DNA reads TGTGCCAGCAGCGTAGAGGACAGGGGGGATGAAAAACTGTTTTTT. Translated, it gives CASSVEDRGDEKLFF. Combining the CDR3 with reference TRBV9 and TRBJ1-4 gives the whole variable domain DSGVTQTPKHLITATGQRVTLRCSPRSGDLSVYWYQQSLDQGLQFLIQYYNGEERAKGNILERFSAQQFPDLHSELNLSSLELGDSALYFCASSVEDRGDEKLFFGSGTQLSVL.